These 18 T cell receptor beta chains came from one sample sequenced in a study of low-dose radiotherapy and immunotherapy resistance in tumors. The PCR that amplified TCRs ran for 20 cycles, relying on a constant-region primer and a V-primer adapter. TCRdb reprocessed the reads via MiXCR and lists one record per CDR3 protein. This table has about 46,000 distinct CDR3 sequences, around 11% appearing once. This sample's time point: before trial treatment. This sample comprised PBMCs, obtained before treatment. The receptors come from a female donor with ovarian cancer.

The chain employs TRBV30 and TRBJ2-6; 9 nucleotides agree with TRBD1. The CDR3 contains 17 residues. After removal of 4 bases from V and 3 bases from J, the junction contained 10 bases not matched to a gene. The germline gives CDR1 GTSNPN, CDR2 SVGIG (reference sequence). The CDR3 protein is CAWNRGTGKGGANVLTF. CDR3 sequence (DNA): TGTGCCTGGAACCGTGGGACAGGGAAAGGTGGGGCCAACGTCCTGACTTTC.

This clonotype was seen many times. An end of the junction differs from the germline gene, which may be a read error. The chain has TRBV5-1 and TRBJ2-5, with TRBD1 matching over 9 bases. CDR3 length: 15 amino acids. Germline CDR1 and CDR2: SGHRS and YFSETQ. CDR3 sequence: CASSNSGTGRRPLAF. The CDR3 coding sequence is TGCGCCAGCAGCAACTCCGGGACAGGGAGGAGACCTTTGGCCTTC.

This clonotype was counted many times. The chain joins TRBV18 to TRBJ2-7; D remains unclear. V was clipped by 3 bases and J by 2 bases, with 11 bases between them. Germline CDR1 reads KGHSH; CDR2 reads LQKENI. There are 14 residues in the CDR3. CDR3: CASSPAAQTYEQYF. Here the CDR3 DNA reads TGTGCCAGCTCACCGGCGGCTCAGACCTACGAGCAGTACTTC.

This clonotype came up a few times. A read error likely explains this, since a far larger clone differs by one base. The DNA of the CDR3 is TGTGCCAGCAGTTTACCCAGTACTACCTACGAGCAGTTCTTC. This codes for CASSLPSTTYEQFF. The V call is TRBV28, the J call TRBJ2-1, with D unresolved. The CDR3 extends over 14 amino acids. The V end was cut by 2 bases, the J end by 10 bases, with 15 bases between. CDR1 and CDR2 (germline): MDHEN, SYDVKM.

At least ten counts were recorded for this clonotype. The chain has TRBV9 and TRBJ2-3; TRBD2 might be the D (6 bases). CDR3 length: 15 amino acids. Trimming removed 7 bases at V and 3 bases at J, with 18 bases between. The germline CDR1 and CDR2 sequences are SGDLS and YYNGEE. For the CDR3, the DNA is TGTGCCAGCCGGAGGGGACCCCAAGGAACAGATACGCAGTATTTT. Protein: CASRRGPQGTDTQYF.

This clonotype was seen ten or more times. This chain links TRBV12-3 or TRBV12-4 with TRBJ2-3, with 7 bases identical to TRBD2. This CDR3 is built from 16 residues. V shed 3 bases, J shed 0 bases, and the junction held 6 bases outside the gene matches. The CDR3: CASSLIERGSTDTQYF. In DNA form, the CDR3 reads TGTGCCAGCAGTTTGATCGAGCGGGGTAGCACAGATACGCAGTATTTT.

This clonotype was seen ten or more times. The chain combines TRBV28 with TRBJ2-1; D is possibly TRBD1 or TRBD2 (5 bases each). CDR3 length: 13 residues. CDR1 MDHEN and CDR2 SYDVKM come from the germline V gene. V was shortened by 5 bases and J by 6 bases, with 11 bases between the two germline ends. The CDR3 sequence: CASSEGSANEQFF. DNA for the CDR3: TGTGCCAGCAGTGAGGGGTCGGCCAATGAGCAGTTCTTC.

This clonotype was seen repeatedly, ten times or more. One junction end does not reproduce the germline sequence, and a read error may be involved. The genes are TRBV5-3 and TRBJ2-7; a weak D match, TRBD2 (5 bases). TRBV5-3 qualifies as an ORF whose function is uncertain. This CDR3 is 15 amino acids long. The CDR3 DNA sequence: TGTGCCAGCAGCTTGGACCCGACGGGGAACTACGAGCAGTACTTC. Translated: CASSLDPTGNYEQYF.

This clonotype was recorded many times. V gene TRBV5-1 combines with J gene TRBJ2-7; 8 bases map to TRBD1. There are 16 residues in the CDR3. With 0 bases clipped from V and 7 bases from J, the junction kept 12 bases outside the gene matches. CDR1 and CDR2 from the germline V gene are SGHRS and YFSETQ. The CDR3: CASSLEGQFRGHEQYF. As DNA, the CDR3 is TGCGCCAGCAGCTTGGAGGGTCAGTTCAGGGGGCATGAGCAGTACTTC.

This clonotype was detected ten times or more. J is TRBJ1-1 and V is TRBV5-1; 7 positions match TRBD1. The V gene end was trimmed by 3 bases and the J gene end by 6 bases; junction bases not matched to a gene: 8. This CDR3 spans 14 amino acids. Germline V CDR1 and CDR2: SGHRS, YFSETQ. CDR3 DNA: TGCGCCAGCAGCTATGACAGGGCATTCTCTGAAGCTTTCTTT. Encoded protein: CASSYDRAFSEAFF.

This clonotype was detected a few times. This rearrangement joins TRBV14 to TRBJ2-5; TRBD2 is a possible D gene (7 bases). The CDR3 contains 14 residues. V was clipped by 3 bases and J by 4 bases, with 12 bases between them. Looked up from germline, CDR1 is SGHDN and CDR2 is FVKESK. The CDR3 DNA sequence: TGTGCCAGCAGCCAGGGGGGGGCCGGAGAGACCCAGTACTTC. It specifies CASSQGGAGETQYF.

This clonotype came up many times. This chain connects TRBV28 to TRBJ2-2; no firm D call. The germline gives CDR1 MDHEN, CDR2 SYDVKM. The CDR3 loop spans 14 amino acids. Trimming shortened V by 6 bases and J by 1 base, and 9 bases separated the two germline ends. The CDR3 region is CASRARQNTGELFF. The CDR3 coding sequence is TGTGCCAGCAGGGCCCGACAGAACACCGGGGAGCTGTTTTTT.

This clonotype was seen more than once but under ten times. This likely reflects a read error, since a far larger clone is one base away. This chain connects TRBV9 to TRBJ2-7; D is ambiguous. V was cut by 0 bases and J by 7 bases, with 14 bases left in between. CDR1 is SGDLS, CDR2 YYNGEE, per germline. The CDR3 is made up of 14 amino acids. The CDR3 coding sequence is TGTGCCAGCAGCGTAGACGGTCCGTACAATGAGCAGTACTTC. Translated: CASSVDGPYNEQYF.

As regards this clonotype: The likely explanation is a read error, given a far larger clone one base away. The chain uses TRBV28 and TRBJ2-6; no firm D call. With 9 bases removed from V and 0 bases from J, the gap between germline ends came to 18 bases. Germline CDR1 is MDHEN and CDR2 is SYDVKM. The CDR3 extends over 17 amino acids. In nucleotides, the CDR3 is TGTGCCAGTATCCGAGGCTCTGTTAACTCTGGGGCCAACGTCCTGACTTTC. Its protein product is CASIRGSVNSGANVLTF.

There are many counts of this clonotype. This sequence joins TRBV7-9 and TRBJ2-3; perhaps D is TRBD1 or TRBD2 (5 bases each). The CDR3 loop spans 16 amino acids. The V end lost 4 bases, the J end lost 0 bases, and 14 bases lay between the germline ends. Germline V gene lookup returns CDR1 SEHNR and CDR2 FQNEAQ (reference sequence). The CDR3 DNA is TGTGCCAGCAGCTGGGGACGGACTTCTAGCACAGATACGCAGTATTTT. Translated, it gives CASSWGRTSSTDTQYF. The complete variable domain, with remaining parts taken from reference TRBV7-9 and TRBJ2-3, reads DTGVSQNPRHKITKRGQNVTFRCDPISEHNRLYWYRQTLGQGPEFLTYFQNEAQLEKSRLLSDRFSAERPKGSFSTLEIQRTEQGDSAMYLCASSWGRTSSTDTQYFGPGTRLTVL.

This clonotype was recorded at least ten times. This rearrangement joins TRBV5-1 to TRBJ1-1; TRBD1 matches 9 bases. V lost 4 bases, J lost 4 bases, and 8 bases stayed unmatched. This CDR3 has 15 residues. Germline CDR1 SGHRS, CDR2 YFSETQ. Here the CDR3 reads CASSPGTGLGTEAFF. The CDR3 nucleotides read TGCGCCAGCAGCCCTGGGACAGGGTTGGGCACTGAAGCTTTCTTT.

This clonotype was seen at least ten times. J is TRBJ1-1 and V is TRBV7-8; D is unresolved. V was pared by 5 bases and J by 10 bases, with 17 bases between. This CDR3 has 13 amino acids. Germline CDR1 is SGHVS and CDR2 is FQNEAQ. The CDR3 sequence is CASSPGGPIGAFF. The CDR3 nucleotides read TGTGCCAGCAGCCCCGGAGGACCGATCGGAGCTTTCTTT.

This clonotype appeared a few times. Here the CDR3 reads CASRGDTYGYTF. The CDR3 nucleotides read TGTGCCAGCAGGGGGGACACCTATGGCTACACCTTC. The chain couples TRBV11-2 to TRBJ1-2, with D possibly matching TRBD1 (6 bases). Deletions cut 6 bases from V and 4 bases from J, with 9 bases between. CDR1 and CDR2 (germline): SGHAT, FQNNGV. The CDR3 is 12 amino acids.